This TCR beta chain appears in the sequencing data of a study of cytomegalovirus exposure and HLA in healthy donors. V shed 2 bases, J shed 2 bases, and the junction held 4 bases outside the gene matches. The CDR3 has 14 amino acids. Germline CDR1 SGHDT, CDR2 YYEEEE. The PCR used 60 Vbeta and 13 Jbeta primers. Measured with immunoSEQ multiplex PCR; TCRdb has only the in-frame clones, and not every one. This repertoire shows around 180,000 clones, about four fifths found once; its top ten account for around 1%. The receptor comes from a woman between 40 and 50 years old in good health and CMV-seronegative. The chain uses TRBV5-6 and TRBJ2-7; 7 bases agree with TRBD2. The specimen was PBMCs. The CDR3: CASSFGTTTYEQYV. CDR3 nucleotides: TGTGCCAGCAGCTTTGGGACTACGACCTACGAGCAGTACGTC.